Listed here are 26 T cell receptor beta chains from one sample, sequenced in a study of blood T cell repertoires in COVID-19. Assay: immunoSEQ multiplex PCR; the TCRdb copy retains only in-frame clones and omits some. The sample has more than 95,000 clones, about 85% seen once. The sequenced sample consisted of peripheral blood. All receptors come from a man between 60 and 75 years old with acute or convalescent COVID-19.

The chain couples TRBV24-1 to TRBJ2-1; 8 bases are shared with TRBD1. Germline loops: CDR1 KGHDR, CDR2 SFDVKD. V trimming: 5 bases; J trimming: 0 bases; junction bases outside the gene matches: 11. This CDR3 is 18 amino acids long. Here the CDR3 DNA reads TGTGCCACCAGTGCCCCACCCGGACAGGGATTCTCCTACAATGAGCAGTTCTTC. It codes for CATSAPPGQGFSYNEQFF.

This chain joins TRBV10-1 and TRBJ1-1; D remains unclear. V lost 8 bases to trimming and J lost 5 bases, with 18 bases between them. This CDR3 comprises 14 residues. Germline CDR1 WNHNN, CDR2 SYGVQD (reference sequence). Here the CDR3 DNA reads TGCGCCAGCTCCCGGGGTGGATCGGGGACTGAAGCTTTCTTT. This codes for CASSRGGSGTEAFF.

The chain combines TRBV3-1 (or the pseudogene TRBV3-2) with TRBJ2-5, with a weak D call TRBD2 (6 bases). V was shortened by 1 base and J by 4 bases, with 25 bases between the two germline ends. The CDR3 has 19 residues. The germline V gene encodes CDR1 LGHDT and CDR2 YNNKEL (reference sequence). CDR3 amino acids: CASSQVGVRDSLGPETQYF. The DNA of the CDR3 is TGTGCCAGCAGCCAAGTGGGGGTACGGGACTCCCTTGGCCCAGAGACCCAGTACTTC.

The gene calls are TRBV30 and TRBJ2-1; 11 nucleotides line up with TRBD2. CDR1 GTSNPN and CDR2 SVGIG come from the germline V gene (reference sequence). This CDR3 contains 15 residues. The V segment lost 0 bases and the J segment 9 bases; nucleotides outside the gene matches: 7. CDR3 nucleotide sequence: TGTGCCTGGAGTGTGACTAGCGGGATGCTTCGTGAGCAGTTCTTC. Protein product: CAWSVTSGMLREQFF.

The chain employs TRBV28 and TRBJ2-2; 9 positions agree with TRBD2. The V gene end was trimmed by 11 bases and the J gene end by 1 base; junction bases not matched to a gene: 5. Germline assignment: CDR1 MDHEN and CDR2 SYDVKM. The CDR3 spans 14 residues. Here the CDR3 DNA reads TGTGCCGGAAAGACTAGCGGGAACACCGGGGAGCTGTTTTTT. It specifies CAGKTSGNTGELFF.

This chain links TRBV18 with TRBJ2-3; 9 bases align to TRBD1. The germline V gene encodes CDR1 KGHSH and CDR2 LQKENI. Losses at the gene ends were 5 bases for V and 4 bases for J; bases not matched to a gene: 7. The CDR3 length is 15 residues. The CDR3 reads CASSNGQGSADTQYF. The CDR3 nucleotides read TGTGCCAGCTCAAATGGACAGGGGTCCGCAGATACGCAGTATTTT.

The chain uses TRBV13 and TRBJ2-5; tentatively, D is TRBD1 (6 bases). This CDR3 is 17 amino acids long. The germline gives CDR1 PRHDT, CDR2 FYEKMQ (reference sequence). Between the trimmed V and J ends, which lost 1 base and 4 bases, there was a span of 19 bases. Written as DNA, the CDR3 is TGTGCCAGCAGCTTAGTACAGGGTGGTGGTGTAAGAGAGACCCAGTACTTC. Residues: CASSLVQGGGVRETQYF.

The chain recombines TRBV27 with TRBJ1-5; 7 bases agree with TRBD1. CDR1 is MNHEY, CDR2 SMNVEV, per germline (reference sequence). This CDR3 region has 15 residues. Trimming at V came to 6 bases and at J to 2 bases, leaving 7 bases not matched to a gene. CDR3 sequence reads: CASRRGQLGNQPQHF. The CDR3 DNA sequence: TGTGCCAGCAGGAGGGGACAGTTGGGCAATCAGCCCCAGCATTTT.

The V gene is TRBV20-1, the J gene TRBJ1-5; D perhaps matches TRBD1 (6 bases). This CDR3 region has 12 residues. Trimming shortened V by 3 bases and J by 8 bases, and 11 bases separated the two germline ends. CDR1 is DFQATT and CDR2 is SNEGSKA in the germline V gene (reference sequence). The CDR3 nucleotides are TGCAGTGCTAGTGGGGGCCCGAAGCCCCAGCATTTT. It is translated as CSASGGPKPQHF.

This chain uses TRBV9 with TRBJ2-2; the match to TRBD2 covers 7 bases. From germline, CDR1 is SGDLS and CDR2 YYNGEE. Germline trimming cut 4 bases from V and 4 bases from J; bases unmatched to any gene: 13. This CDR3 comprises 17 residues. CDR3 bases: TGTGCCAGCAGCCCGCGTGGGGGGAGGGCCATCACCGGGGAGCTGTTTTTT. This codes for CASSPRGGRAITGELFF.

The V gene is TRBV29-1, the J gene TRBJ2-5; 7 nucleotides line up with TRBD1. The CDR3 totals 12 residues. The V segment lost 6 bases and the J segment 0 bases; nucleotides outside the gene matches: 1. Germline assignment: CDR1 SQVTM and CDR2 ANQGSEA. This CDR3 reads CSVGQYQETQYF. CDR3 nucleotide sequence: TGCAGCGTGGGACAGTACCAAGAGACCCAGTACTTC.

The chain combines TRBV2 with TRBJ2-5; D might be TRBD2 (5 bases). CDR1 and CDR2 from the germline V gene are SNHLY and FYNNEI. CDR3 length equals 13 residues. Trimming shortened V by 5 bases and J by 10 bases, and 17 bases separated the two germline ends. For the CDR3, the DNA is TGTGCCAGCAGTCGGACTGGCTCTGAGGACCAGTACTTC. Protein product: CASSRTGSEDQYF.

CDR3 nucleotides: TGCGCCAGCAGCCCCCGACTAGCGGGAGACAAGACCCAGTACTTC. It yields the protein CASSPRLAGDKTQYF. The chain has TRBV4-1 and TRBJ2-5; 12 bases align to TRBD2. The CDR3 runs 15 residues. The junction had 6 bases not matched to a gene; V was cut back by 4 bases and J by 6 bases. Germline CDR1 is MGHRA and CDR2 is YSYEKL.

The chain recombines TRBV11-3 with TRBJ1-3; 9 bases fit TRBD1. CDR1 and CDR2 (germline): SGHNT, YENEEA. The J segment lost 5 bases and the V segment lost 6 bases, leaving 11 bases of the junction unmatched. This CDR3 has 16 amino acids. The CDR3 sequence is CASRPGTGRWRNTIYF. In DNA form, the CDR3 reads TGTGCCAGCAGACCCGGGACAGGGAGGTGGAGAAACACCATATATTTT.

This chain connects TRBV7-6 to TRBJ2-5; 7 bases align to TRBD2. The CDR3 runs 15 residues. From germline, CDR1 is SGHVS and CDR2 FNYEAQ. Losses at the gene ends were 1 base for V and 0 bases for J; bases not matched to a gene: 2. The CDR3, as DNA: TGTGCCAGCAGCTTAGAGCGGGGCTACCAAGAGACCCAGTACTTC. This translates into CASSLERGYQETQYF.

There are a few counts of this clone. The chain recombines TRBV19 with TRBJ1-1, with D hard to call. The V end was cut by 3 bases, the J end by 1 base, with 6 bases between. Germline CDR1 is LNHDA and CDR2 is SQIVND (reference sequence). This CDR3 spans 13 amino acids. This CDR3 reads CASSIMRNTEAFF. The CDR3 nucleotides are TGTGCCAGTAGTATTATGAGGAACACTGAAGCTTTCTTT.

The J gene is TRBJ1-6, the V gene TRBV28, with 9 nucleotides matching TRBD1. The junction had 7 bases not matched to a gene; V was cut back by 11 bases and J by 5 bases. The CDR3 consists of 14 residues. Germline V CDR1 and CDR2: MDHEN, SYDVKM. CDR3: CAGNTGGNNSPLHF. The CDR3 coding sequence is TGTGCCGGAAACACAGGGGGCAATAATTCACCCCTCCACTTT.

The rearrangement uses TRBV19 and TRBJ1-3; D possibly corresponds to TRBD1 (6 bases). Germline lookup yields CDR1 LNHDA and CDR2 SQIVND (reference sequence). V was cut by 5 bases and J by 0 bases, with 11 bases left in between. The length of the CDR3 is 15 residues. CDR3 in amino acids: CASSDRPSSGNTIYF. The DNA of the CDR3 is TGTGCCAGTAGTGACAGGCCGAGCTCTGGAAACACCATATATTTT.

This chain joins TRBV3-1 (or the pseudogene TRBV3-2) and TRBJ1-4; unclear D gene. The CDR3 length is 14 residues. V was trimmed by 4 bases and J by 5 bases, leaving 11 bases between them. Germline V gene sequence: CDR1 LGHDT, CDR2 YNNKEL (reference sequence). The CDR3 spells CASSPRGGNEKLFF. The CDR3 DNA reads as TGTGCCAGCAGCCCGCGCGGTGGGAATGAAAAACTGTTTTTT.

The chain couples TRBV19 to TRBJ2-4; D call uncertain. Germline-derived CDR1 and CDR2 are LNHDA and SQIVND (reference sequence). This CDR3 has 15 residues. Between the trimmed V and J ends, which lost 6 bases and 7 bases, there was a span of 19 bases. The CDR3 nucleotides read TGTGCCAGTAGATCCGATGGCGGTGGTTTTAACATTCAGTACTTC. Protein product: CASRSDGGGFNIQYF.

The rearrangement joins TRBV2 to TRBJ2-5; a possible D gene is TRBD1 (6 bases). The CDR3 sequence is 13 residues long. The V end lost 7 bases, the J end lost 1 base, and 10 bases lay between the germline ends. Germline CDR1 is SNHLY and CDR2 is FYNNEI. The CDR3 DNA reads as TGTGCCAGCAAGACAGGTGCCCAAGAGACCCAGTACTTC. Its protein is CASKTGAQETQYF.

The CDR3 nucleotides read TGTGCCAGCAGTCCCCGGGACACGGTTCAGGATGAGCAGTTCTTC. Its translation: CASSPRDTVQDEQFF. The J gene is TRBJ2-1, the V gene TRBV27; weak D call: TRBD1 (6 bases). The CDR3 runs to 15 residues. The germline V and J ends were trimmed by 5 bases and 8 bases, with 19 bases remaining between them. Germline V gene sequence: CDR1 MNHEY, CDR2 SMNVEV (reference sequence).

The rearrangement links TRBV20-1 to TRBJ2-3; 11 bases fit TRBD1. CDR1 and CDR2 (germline): DFQATT, SNEGSKA (reference sequence). The junction had 4 bases not matched to a gene; V was cut back by 3 bases and J by 5 bases. CDR3 length: 14 residues. The CDR3 DNA sequence: TGCAGTGCTAGTCGGACAGGGGGCATAGATACGCAGTATTTT. Residues: CSASRTGGIDTQYF.

V is TRBV28 and J is TRBJ1-1; 8 bases agree with TRBD1. Germline V gene sequence: CDR1 MDHEN, CDR2 SYDVKM. The CDR3 totals 14 residues. CDR3 residues: CAVLRTGLRTEAFF. The CDR3 DNA sequence: TGTGCAGTTTTAAGGACAGGGCTTAGAACTGAAGCTTTCTTT.

The V and J genes are TRBV28 and TRBJ2-4; 10 bases align to TRBD1. In germline, CDR1 is MDHEN, CDR2 SYDVKM. The V gene end was trimmed by 6 bases and the J gene end by 8 bases; junction bases not matched to a gene: 10. The CDR3 is 15 amino acids. CDR3 bases: TGTGCCAGCAGACCTACCGGGACAGGGGAGGACATTCAGTACTTC. Protein sequence: CASRPTGTGEDIQYF. Full variable domain (remainder filled in from reference TRBV28 and TRBJ2-4): DVKVTQSSRYLVKRTGEKVFLECVQDMDHENMFWYRQDPGLGLRLIYFSYDVKMKEKGDIPEGYSVSREKKERFSLILESASTNQTSMYLCASRPTGTGEDIQYFGAGTRLSVL.

The chain couples TRBV18 to TRBJ2-5; the D is unclear. Trimming stripped 2 bases from V and 5 bases from J, with 3 bases between. Germline V gene data show CDR1 as KGHSH and CDR2 as LQKENI. This CDR3 has 11 amino acids. The CDR3 loop reads CASSPSETQYF. For the CDR3, the DNA is TGTGCCAGCTCACCATCGGAGACCCAGTACTTC.